This paragraph covers one T cell receptor (beta chain) sequence. This CDR3 has 15 amino acids. Trimming removed 2 bases at V and 8 bases at J, with 14 bases between. The germline V gene encodes CDR1 SGHDT and CDR2 YYEEEE. Repertoires were generated with immunoSEQ multiplex PCR, while TCRdb's copy carries only in-frame clones and drops some. The profile covers fewer than 250,000 clones, with around four fifths appearing a single time and 6% to 8.5% taken by the ten largest. This sample is part of a study of blood T cell repertoires in COVID-19. Study-wide context: The United States, Italy and Spain were the sources of the acute and convalescent COVID-19 samples. Nucleic acid was either cDNA or gDNA, and it came from T cells, B-cell-depleted T cells, or PBMCs.

This chain connects TRBV5-6 to TRBJ1-6; D remains unclear. This TCR was recovered from a woman between 50 and 59 years old with active or convalescent COVID-19. The source material was peripheral blood. The CDR3, as DNA: TGTGCCAGCAGCTTTGTGACTGAGGCCGATTCACCCCTCCACTTT. Translated: CASSFVTEADSPLHF.